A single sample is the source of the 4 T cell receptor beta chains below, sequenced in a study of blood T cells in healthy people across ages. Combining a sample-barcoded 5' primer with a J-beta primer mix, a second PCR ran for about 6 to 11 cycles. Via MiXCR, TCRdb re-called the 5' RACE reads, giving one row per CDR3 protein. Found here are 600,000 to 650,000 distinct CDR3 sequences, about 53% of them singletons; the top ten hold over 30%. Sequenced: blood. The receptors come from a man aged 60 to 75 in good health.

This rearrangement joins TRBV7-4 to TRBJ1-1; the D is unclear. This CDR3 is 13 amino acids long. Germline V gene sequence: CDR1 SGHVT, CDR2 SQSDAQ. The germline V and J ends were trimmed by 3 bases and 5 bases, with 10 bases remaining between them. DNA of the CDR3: TGTGCCAGCAGCTTGGCAGGACGGACTGAAGCTTTCTTT. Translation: CASSLAGRTEAFF.

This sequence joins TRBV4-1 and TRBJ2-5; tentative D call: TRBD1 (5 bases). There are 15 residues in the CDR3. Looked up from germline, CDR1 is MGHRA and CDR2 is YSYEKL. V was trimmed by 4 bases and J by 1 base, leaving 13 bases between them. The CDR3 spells CASSPSRRGQETQYF. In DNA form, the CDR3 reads TGCGCCAGCAGCCCCTCGAGAAGGGGCCAAGAGACCCAGTACTTC.

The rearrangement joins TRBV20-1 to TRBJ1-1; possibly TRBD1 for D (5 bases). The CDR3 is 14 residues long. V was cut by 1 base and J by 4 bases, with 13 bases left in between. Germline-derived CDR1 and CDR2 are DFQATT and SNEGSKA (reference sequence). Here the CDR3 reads CSARGRAGVTEAFF. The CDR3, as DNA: TGCAGTGCTAGAGGCAGAGCGGGGGTCACTGAAGCTTTCTTT.

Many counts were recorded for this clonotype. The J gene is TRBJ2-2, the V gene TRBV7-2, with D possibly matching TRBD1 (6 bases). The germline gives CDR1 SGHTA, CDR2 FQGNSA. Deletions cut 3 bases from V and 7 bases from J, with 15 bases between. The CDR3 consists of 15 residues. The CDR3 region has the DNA TGTGCCAGCAGCTTGGGGACAACCCCCGACGGGGAGCTGTTTTTT. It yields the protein CASSLGTTPDGELFF.